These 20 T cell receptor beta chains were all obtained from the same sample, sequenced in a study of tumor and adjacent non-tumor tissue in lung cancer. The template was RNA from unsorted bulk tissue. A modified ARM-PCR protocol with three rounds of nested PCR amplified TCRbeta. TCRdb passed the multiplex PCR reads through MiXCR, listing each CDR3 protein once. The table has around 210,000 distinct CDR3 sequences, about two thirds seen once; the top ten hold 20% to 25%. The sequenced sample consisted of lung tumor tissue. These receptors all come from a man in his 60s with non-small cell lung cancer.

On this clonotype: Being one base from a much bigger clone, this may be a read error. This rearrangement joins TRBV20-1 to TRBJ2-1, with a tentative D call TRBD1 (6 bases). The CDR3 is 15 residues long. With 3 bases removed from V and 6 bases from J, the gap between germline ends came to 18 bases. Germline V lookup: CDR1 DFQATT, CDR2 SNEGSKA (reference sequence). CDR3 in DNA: TGCAGTGCTAGCCCTCTGTCGCGAGGGGGCAATGAGCAGTTCTTC. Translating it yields CSASPLSRGGNEQFF.

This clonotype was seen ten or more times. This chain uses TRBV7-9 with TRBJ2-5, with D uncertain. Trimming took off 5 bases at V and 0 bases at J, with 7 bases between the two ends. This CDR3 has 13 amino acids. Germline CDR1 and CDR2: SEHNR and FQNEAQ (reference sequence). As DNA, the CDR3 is TGTGCCAGCAGCCGGGTTTACCAAGAGACCCAGTACTTC. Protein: CASSRVYQETQYF. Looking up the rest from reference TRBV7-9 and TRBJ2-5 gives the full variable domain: DTGVSQNPRHKITKRGQNVTFRCDPISEHNRLYWYRQTLGQGPEFLTYFQNEAQLEKSRLLSDRFSAERPKGSFSTLEIQRTEQGDSAMYLCASSRVYQETQYFGPGTRLLVL.

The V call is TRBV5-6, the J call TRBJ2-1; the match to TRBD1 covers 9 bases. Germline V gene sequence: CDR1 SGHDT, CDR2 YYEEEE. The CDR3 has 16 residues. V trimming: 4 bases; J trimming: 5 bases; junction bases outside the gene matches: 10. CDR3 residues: CASSHRGTGSDNEQFF. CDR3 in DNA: TGTGCCAGCAGCCACCGGGGGACAGGGTCTGACAATGAGCAGTTCTTC.

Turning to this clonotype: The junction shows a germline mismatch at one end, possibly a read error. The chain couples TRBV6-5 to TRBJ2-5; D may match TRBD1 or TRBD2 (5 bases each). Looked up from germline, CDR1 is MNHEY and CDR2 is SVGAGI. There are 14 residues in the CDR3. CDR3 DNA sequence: TGTGCCAGCAATGATACCGGGACCGCTGGGGCCAAGTATTTC. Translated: CASNDTGTAGAKYF.

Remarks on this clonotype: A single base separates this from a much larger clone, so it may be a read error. CDR3 DNA: TGCGCCAGCAGCGAAGGGTCACGCTCCCCCCACTACTTC. Its translation: CASSEGSRSPHYF. The V call is TRBV5-1, the J call TRBJ2-5, with D unclear. Germline V lookup: CDR1 SGHRS, CDR2 YFSETQ. The CDR3 loop spans 13 amino acids.

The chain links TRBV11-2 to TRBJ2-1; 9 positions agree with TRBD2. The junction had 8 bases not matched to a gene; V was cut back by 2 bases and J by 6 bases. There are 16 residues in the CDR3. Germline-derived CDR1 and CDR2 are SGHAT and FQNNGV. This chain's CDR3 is CASSLISGRRSNEQFF. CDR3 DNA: TGTGCCAGCAGCTTAATTAGCGGGAGAAGGTCCAATGAGCAGTTCTTC. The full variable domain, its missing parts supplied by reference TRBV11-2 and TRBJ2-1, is EAGVAQSPRYKIIEKRQSVAFWCNPISGHATLYWYQQILGQGPKLLIQFQNNGVVDDSQLPKDRFSAERLKGVDSTLKIQPAKLEDSAVYLCASSLISGRRSNEQFFGPGTRLTVL.

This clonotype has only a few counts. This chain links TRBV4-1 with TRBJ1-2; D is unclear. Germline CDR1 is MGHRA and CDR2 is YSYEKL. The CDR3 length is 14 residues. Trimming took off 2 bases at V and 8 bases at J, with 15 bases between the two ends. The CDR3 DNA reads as TGCGCCAGCAGCCAAATTTCGGGGAACTCCGGCTACACCTTC. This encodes CASSQISGNSGYTF.

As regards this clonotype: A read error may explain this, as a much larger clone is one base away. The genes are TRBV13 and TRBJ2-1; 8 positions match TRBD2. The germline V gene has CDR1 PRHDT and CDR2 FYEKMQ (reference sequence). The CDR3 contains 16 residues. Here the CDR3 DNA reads TGTACCAGCAGCTTAGGAGCGGGGGAATCCTACAATGAGCAGTTCTTC. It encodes CTSSLGAGESYNEQFF.

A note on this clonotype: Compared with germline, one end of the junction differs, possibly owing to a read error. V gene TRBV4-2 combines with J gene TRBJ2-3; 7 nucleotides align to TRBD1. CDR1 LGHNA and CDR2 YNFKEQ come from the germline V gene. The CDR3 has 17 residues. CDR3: CANSHRLARGPTDTQYF. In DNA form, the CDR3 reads TGTGCCAACAGCCACCGCTTAGCGAGGGGGCCAACAGATACGCAGTATTTT.

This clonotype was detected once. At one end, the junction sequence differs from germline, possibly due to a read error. CDR3 in amino acids: CAIGNGGVTRYDQYF. CDR3 nucleotides: TGTGCCATCGGCAATGGGGGAGTTACTCGCTACGATCAGTACTTC. The chain is built from TRBV6-5 and TRBJ2-7; D is tentatively TRBD1 or TRBD2 (5 bases each). Germline V lookup: CDR1 MNHEY, CDR2 SVGAGI. CDR3 length: 15 residues.

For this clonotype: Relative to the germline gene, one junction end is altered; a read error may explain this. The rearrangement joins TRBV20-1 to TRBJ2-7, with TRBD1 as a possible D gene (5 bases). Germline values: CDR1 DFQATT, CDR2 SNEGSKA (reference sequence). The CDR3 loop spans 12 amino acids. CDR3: CNARQCTYEQYF. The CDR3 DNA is TGCAATGCTAGACAGTGCACCTACGAGCAGTACTTC.

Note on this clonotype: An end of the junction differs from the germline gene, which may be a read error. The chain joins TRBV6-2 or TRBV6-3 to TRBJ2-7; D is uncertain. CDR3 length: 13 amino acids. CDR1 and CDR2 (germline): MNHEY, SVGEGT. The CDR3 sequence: CGSTNTQVYEQYF. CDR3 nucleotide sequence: TGTGGCAGCACGAATACCCAGGTCTACGAGCAGTACTTC.

Here the CDR3 reads CSASRIADTNTQYF. In nucleotides, the CDR3 is TGCAGTGCTTCAAGAATTGCCGACACTAATACGCAGTATTTT. The rearrangement joins TRBV20-1 to TRBJ2-3; D is unclear. CDR3 size: 14 residues. Per germline, CDR1 DFQATT and CDR2 SNEGSKA (reference sequence). The germline V and J ends were trimmed by 5 bases and 7 bases, with 19 bases remaining between them.

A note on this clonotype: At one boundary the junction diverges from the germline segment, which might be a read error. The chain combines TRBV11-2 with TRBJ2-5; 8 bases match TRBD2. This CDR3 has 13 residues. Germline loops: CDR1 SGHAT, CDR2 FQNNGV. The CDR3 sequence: CASTQRGIETQYF. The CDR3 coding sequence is TGTGCCAGCACGCAGCGGGGGATAGAGACTCAGTACTTC. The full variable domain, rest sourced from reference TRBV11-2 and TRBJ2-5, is EAGVAQSPRYKIIEKRQSVAFWCNPISGHATLYWYQQILGQGPKLLIQFQNNGVVDDSQLPKDRFSAERLKGVDSTLKIQPAKLEDSAVYLCASTQRGIETQYFGPGTRLLVL.

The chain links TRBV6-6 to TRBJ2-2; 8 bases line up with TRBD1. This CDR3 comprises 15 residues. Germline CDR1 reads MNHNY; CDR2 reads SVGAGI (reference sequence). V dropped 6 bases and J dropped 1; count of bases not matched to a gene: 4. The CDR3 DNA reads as TGTGCCAGCAGCAAGGACAGGGTGAACACCGGGGAGCTGTTTTTT. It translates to CASSKDRVNTGELFF.

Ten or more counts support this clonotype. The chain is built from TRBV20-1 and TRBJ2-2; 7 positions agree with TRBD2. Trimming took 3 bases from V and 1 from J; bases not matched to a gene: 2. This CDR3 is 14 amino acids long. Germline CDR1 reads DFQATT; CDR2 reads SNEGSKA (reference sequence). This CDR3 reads CSASQRGNTGELFF. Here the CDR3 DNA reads TGCAGTGCTAGCCAGCGGGGGAACACCGGGGAGCTGTTTTTT.

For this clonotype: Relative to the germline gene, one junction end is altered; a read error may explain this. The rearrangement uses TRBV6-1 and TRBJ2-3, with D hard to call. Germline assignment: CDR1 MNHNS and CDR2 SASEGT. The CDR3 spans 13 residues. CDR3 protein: CASSEVIRDTQFF. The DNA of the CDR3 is TGTGCCAGCAGTGAAGTGATTAGGGATACGCAGTTTTTT.

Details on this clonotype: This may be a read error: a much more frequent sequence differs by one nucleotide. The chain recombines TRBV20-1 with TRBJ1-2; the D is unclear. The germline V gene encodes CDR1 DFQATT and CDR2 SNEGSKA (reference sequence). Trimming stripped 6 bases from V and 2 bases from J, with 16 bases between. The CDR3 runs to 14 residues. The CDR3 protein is CSAPLNDGNYGYTF. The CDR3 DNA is TGCAGTGCCCCCTTAAATGACGGAAACTATGGCTACACCTTC.

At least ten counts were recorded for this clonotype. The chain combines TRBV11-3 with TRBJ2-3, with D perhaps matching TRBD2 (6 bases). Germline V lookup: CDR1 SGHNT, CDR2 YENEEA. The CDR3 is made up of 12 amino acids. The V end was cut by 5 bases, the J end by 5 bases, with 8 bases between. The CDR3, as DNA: TGTGCCAGCAGCCAGGGAGGAGATACGCAGTATTTT. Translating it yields CASSQGGDTQYF. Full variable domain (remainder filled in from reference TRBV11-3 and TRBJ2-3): EAGVVQSPRYKIIEKKQPVAFWCNPISGHNTLYWYLQNLGQGPELLIRYENEEAVDDSQLPKDRFSAERLKGVDSTLKIQPAELGDSAVYLCASSQGGDTQYFGPGTRLTVL.

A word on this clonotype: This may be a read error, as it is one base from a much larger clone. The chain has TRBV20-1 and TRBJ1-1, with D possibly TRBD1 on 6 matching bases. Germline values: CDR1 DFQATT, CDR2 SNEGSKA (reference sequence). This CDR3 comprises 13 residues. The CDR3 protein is CRRSQGNVTETFF. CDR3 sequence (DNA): TGCAGGCGAAGTCAGGGGAATGTAACTGAAACTTTCTTT.